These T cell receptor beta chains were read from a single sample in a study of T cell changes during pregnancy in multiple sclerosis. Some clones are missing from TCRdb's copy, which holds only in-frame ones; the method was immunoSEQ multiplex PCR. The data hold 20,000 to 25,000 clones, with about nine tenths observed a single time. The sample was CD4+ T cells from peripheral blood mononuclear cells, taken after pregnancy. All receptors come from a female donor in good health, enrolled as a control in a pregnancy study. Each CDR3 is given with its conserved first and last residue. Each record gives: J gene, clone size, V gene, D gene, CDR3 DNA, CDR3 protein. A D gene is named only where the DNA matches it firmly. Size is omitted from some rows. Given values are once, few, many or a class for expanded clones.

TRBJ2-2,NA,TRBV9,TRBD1,TGTGCCAGCAGCGTAGTCTGGACAGGGCCACCGGGGGAGCTGTTTTTT,CASSVVWTGPPGELFF
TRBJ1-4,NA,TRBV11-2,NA,TGTGCCAGCAGCTTAGAGAATGCGGGTTACAATGAAAAACTGTTTTTT,CASSLENAGYNEKLFF
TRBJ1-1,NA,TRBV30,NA,TGTGCCTGGAGTGCCTCAGGGTCTGAAGCTTTCTTT,CAWSASGSEAFF
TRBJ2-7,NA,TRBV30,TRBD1,TGTGCCTGGACTCAGGACAGGGCCTCCTACGAGCAGTACTTC,CAWTQDRASYEQYF
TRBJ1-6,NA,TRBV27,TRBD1,TGTGCCAGTAACAATCCGGGACAGTTTTCACCCCTCCACTTT,CASNNPGQFSPLHF
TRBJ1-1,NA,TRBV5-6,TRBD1,TGTGCCAGCAGCTTAAACAGGGGATGGGACACTGAAGCTTTCTTT,CASSLNRGWDTEAFF
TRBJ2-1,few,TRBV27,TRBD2,TGTGCCAGCAGTTTGGGGTGGACTAGAGCCTACAATGAGCAGTTCTTC,CASSLGWTRAYNEQFF
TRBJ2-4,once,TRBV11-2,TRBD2,TGTGCCAGCAGCCGTGAGCGGGGGCAAAACATTCAGTACTTC,CASSRERGQNIQYF
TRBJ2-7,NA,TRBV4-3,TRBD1,TGCGCCAGCAGCCAAGGACAGGGCACCTACGAGCAGTACTTC,CASSQGQGTYEQYF
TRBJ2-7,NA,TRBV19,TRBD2,TGTGCCAGTAGTATGTCCGTGGCCGGGACTAGTCCCTACGAGCAGTACTTC,CASSMSVAGTSPYEQYF
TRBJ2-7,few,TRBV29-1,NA,TGCAGCGTCCTACTTGGCGGCGGTGGGCAGTACTTC,CSVLLGGGGQYF
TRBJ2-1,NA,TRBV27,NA,TGTGCCAGTCGGGGACCGGGACTCCCTGTCTTC,CASRGPGLPVF
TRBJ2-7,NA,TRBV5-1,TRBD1,TGCGCCAGCAGCCTACGGACAGGGGGTGACGACGAGCAGTACTTC,CASSLRTGGDDEQYF
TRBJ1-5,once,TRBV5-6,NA,TGTGCCAGCAGCTTGCGGCGGGATAGCAATCAGCCCCAGCATTTT,CASSLRRDSNQPQHF
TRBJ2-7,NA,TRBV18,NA,TGTGCCAGCTCACCACCGGCAGGGGCCTCCTACGAGCAGTACTTC,CASSPPAGASYEQYF
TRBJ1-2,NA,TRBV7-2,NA,TGTGCCAGCACCCACTTGTTAGGTCGCGGTGCCACGCGCTATGGCTACACCTTC,CASTHLLGRGATRYGYTF
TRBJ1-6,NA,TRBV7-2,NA,TGTGCCAGCAGCCAACTACAGGGTGGGAATTCACCCCTCCACTTT,CASSQLQGGNSPLHF
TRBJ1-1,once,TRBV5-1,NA,TGCGCCAGCAAGGTACAGGGTATAGGCACTGAAGCTTTCTTT,CASKVQGIGTEAFF
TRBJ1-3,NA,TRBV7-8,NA,TGTGCCAGCAGTTTGGGCAGGGGCTCTGGAAACACCATATATTTT,CASSLGRGSGNTIYF
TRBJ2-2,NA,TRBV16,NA,TGTGCCAGCAGCCAACCTCACAGGACCGGGGAGCTGTTTTTT,CASSQPHRTGELFF
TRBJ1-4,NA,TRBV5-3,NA,TGTGCCAGAAGCTTGATCTTGTCCAGGGTAGATCCCTCAACTAATGAAAAACTGTTTTTT,CARSLILSRVDPSTNEKLFF
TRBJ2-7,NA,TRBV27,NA,TGTGCCAGCAGAGTCCCCGGGACTTCCACCGACGAGCAGTACTTC,CASRVPGTSTDEQYF
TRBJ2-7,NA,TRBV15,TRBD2,TGTGCCACCAGCAGGGGACTATCAGGGCGCTACGAGCAGTACTTC,CATSRGLSGRYEQYF
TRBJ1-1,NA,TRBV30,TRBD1,TGTGCCTGGAGTGCGGACAGGGGATTGAACACTGAAGCTTTCTTT,CAWSADRGLNTEAFF
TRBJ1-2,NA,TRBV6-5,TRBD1,TGTGCCAGCAGTTACCTCAGGACAGGGGGCGGCTATGGCTACACCTTC,CASSYLRTGGGYGYTF
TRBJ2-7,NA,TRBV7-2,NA,TGTGCCAGCAGCTTAGCGGCTTACGAGCAGTACTTC,CASSLAAYEQYF
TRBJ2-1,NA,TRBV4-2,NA,TGTGCCAGCAGCCCAATAGCCAATGAGCAGTTCTTC,CASSPIANEQFF
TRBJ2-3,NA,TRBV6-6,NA,TGTGCCAGCTTTAGGTCCCGGGGAAGCACAGATACGCAGTATTTT,CASFRSRGSTDTQYF
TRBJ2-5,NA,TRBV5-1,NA,TGCGCCAGCAGCTTGGGGCCTAGTACTGGGGCGCGGGAGACCCAGTACTTC,CASSLGPSTGARETQYF
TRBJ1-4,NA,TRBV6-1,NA,TGTGCCAGCAGTGAAATGCACGGTGCAACTAATGAAAAACTGTTTTTT,CASSEMHGATNEKLFF
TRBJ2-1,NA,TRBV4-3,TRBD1,TGCGCCAGCAGCCCGCGGACAGGGAAGGTCATTGACAATGAGCAGTTCTTC,CASSPRTGKVIDNEQFF
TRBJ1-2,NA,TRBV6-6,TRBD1,TGTGCCAGCAGTTACGGGACAGGGATCTATGGCTACACCTTC,CASSYGTGIYGYTF
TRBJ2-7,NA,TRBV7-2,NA,TGTGCCAGCAGCTTAGCGGGGCCCGCCTACGAGCAGTACTTC,CASSLAGPAYEQYF
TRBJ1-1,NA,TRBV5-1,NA,TGCGCCAGCAGCCTACAGGGTGGGGCCCTGAACACTGAAGCTTTCTTT,CASSLQGGALNTEAFF
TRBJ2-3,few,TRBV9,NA,TGTGCCAGCAGCCCCCGCGGGACGGGCACAGATACGCAGTATTTT,CASSPRGTGTDTQYF
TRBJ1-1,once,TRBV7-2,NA,TGTGCCAGCAGCTTATCAGGGTGGGATGCTGAAGCTTTCTTT,CASSLSGWDAEAFF
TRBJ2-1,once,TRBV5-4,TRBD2,TGTGCCAGCAGCAGCCCGGGACTAAACTACAATGAGCAGTTCTTC,CASSSPGLNYNEQFF
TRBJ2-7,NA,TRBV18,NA,TGTGCCAGCTCACCACTAGCCTACGAGCAGTACTTC,CASSPLAYEQYF
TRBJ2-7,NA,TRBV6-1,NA,TGTGCCAGCAGTCGGTCACCCTACGAGCAGTACTTC,CASSRSPYEQYF
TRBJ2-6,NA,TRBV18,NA,TGTGCCAGCTCAGCGGACTCTGGGGCCAACGTCCTGACTTTC,CASSADSGANVLTF
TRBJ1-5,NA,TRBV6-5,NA,TGTGCCAGCAGTTCCTCGGGGCTGTGGGGTTCTCAGCCCCAGCATTTT,CASSSSGLWGSQPQHF
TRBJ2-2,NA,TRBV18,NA,TGTGCCAGCTCACCACCGGAGGGGTGGAGCACCGGGGAGCTGTTTTTT,CASSPPEGWSTGELFF
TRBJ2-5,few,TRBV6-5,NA,TGTGCCAGCAGTTACTCACGGGGGCAAGAGACCCAGTACTTC,CASSYSRGQETQYF
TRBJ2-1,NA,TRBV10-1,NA,TGCGCCAGCAGTGGTTACTACAATGAGCAGTTCTTC,CASSGYYNEQFF
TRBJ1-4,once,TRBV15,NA,TGTGCCACCAGCCCCGGGGGTCGGAATGAAAAACTGTTTTTT,CATSPGGRNEKLFF
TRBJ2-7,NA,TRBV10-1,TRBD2,TGCGCCAGCAGAAAAACCCTCCTAGCGGGAGACGAGCAGTACTTC,CASRKTLLAGDEQYF
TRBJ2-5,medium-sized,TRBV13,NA,TGTGCCAGCAGCTTGGGACTGCAAGAGACCCAGTACTTC,CASSLGLQETQYF
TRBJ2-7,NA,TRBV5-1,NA,TGCGCCAGCAGCTTGGCAGGGGCCGACTACGAGCAGTACTTC,CASSLAGADYEQYF